This T cell receptor beta chain derives from a study of neurological immune-mediated disorders. Study outcomes and limitations: There were no CDR3 amino acid sequences shared by expanded clones across subjects, a result suggesting private repertoires in all groups.

This clonotype was detected many times. Its antigen remains unknown. J was trimmed by 7 bases and V by 0 bases; bases with no gene match: 3. The CDR3 is made up of 15 amino acids. Germline lookup yields CDR1 SGHDT and CDR2 YYEEEE. The team produced cDNA through 5'RACE using 10-nucleotide random UMIs. The authors obtained over 200 million TCR-beta sequences from 15-18 subjects per sequencing run. TCRdb redid the calling of the 5' RACE reads with MiXCR, one entry per CDR3 protein. This repertoire shows about 14,000 distinct CDR3 sequences, around 14% found once; its top ten account for about 40%. Sequencing input: CD8+ T cells from blood. The chain uses TRBV5-6 and TRBJ1-5; 11 nucleotides match TRBD1. The clonotype was recovered from a female donor with HTLV-1-associated myelopathy (HAM/TSP). CDR3 DNA: TGTGCCAGCAGCTTGGGGACAGGGGGCTGGCAGCCCCAGCATTTT. Translated: CASSLGTGGWQPQHF.